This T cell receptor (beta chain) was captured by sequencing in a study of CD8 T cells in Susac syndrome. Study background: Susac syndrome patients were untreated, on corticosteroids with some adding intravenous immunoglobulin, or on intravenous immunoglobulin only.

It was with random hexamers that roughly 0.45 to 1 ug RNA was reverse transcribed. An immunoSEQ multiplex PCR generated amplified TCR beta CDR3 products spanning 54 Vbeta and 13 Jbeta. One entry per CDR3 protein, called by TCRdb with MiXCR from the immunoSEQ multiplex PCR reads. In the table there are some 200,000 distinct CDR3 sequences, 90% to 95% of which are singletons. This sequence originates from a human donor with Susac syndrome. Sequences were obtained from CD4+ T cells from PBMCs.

Here the CDR3 reads CASSYSGQVLSGNTIYF. The CDR3 DNA sequence: TGTGCCAGCAGTTACTCGGGACAGGTGCTCTCTGGAAACACCATATATTTT. The chain has TRBV6-5 and TRBJ1-3; TRBD1 matches at 8 bases. After removal of 0 bases from V and 0 bases from J, the junction contained 4 bases not matched to a gene. The CDR3 is 17 amino acids. Germline values: CDR1 MNHEY, CDR2 SVGAGI.